This TCR beta chain emerged from a study of OX40 agonist ivuxolimab in advanced cancers. Study background: Patients were given ivuxolimab, an antibody that agonizes OX40 (CD134).

This clone was picked up one time. Peripheral blood came from all dose cohorts at three timepoints. Germline V CDR1 and CDR2: LNHDA, SQIVND (reference sequence). CDR3 length: 12 residues. Trimming removed 7 bases at V and 7 bases at J, with 10 bases between. The data were produced by immunoSEQ multiplex PCR, yet TCRdb's version contains in-frame clones alone and is incomplete. This sample has 25,000 to 35,000 clones, with roughly 85% found just once. Sequenced material: CD4+ or CD8+ T cells sorted from blood, taken in a trial of the OX40 agonist ivuxolimab. The TCR comes from an adult with an advanced solid tumor such as melanoma, head and neck, liver or kidney cancer. The chain uses TRBV19 and TRBJ2-2; D is possibly TRBD2 (6 bases). CDR3 sequence: CASNMGGGELFF. CDR3 DNA: TGTGCCAGTAACATGGGGGGCGGGGAGCTGTTTTTT.